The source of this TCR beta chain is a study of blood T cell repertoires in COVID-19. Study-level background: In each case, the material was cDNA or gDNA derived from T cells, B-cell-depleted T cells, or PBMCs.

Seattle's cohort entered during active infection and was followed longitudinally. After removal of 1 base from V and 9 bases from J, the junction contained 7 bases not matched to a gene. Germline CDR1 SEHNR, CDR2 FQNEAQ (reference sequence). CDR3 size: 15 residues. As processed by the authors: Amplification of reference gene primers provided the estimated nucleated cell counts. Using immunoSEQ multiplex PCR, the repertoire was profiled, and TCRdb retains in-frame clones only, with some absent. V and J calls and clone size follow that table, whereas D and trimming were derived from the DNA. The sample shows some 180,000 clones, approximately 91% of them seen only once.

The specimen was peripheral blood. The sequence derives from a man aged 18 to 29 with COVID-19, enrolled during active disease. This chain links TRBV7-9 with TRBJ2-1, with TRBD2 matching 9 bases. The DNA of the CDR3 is TGTGCCAGCAGCTTAGGTGGCGGGAGGGCGGCTGAGCAGTTCTTC. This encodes CASSLGGGRAAEQFF. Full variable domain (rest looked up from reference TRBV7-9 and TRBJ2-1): DTGVSQNPRHKITKRGQNVTFRCDPISEHNRLYWYRQTLGQGPEFLTYFQNEAQLEKSRLLSDRFSAERPKGSFSTLEIQRTEQGDSAMYLCASSLGGGRAAEQFFGPGTRLTVL.